A selection of T cell receptor beta chains follows, all from one sample in a study of graft-versus-host responses after intestinal transplantation. Generated by immunoSEQ multiplex PCR, the TCRdb table keeps only in-frame clones and is missing some. There are 9,900 or so clones in the sample; roughly 92% occur only once, and approximately 3.8% lies in the top ten. Sequences were derived from PBMCs, sampled roughly 6 weeks after intestinal transplantation. These receptors came from a human patient who received an intestinal transplant, so some T cells may come from the graft donor. Both conserved end residues are part of each CDR3. A D gene is named only where the DNA matches it firmly. Some rows have no size entry. The others give once, few or many, or a class for an expanded clone.

clone_size: .; v_call: TRBV11-2; d_call: .; j_call: TRBJ1-2; cdr3_nt: TGTGCCAGCAGCCCCTTGAGGAGTGGGGGCTACACCTTC; cdr3_aa: CASSPLRSGGYTF
clone_size: .; v_call: TRBV10-3; d_call: TRBD1; j_call: TRBJ2-2; cdr3_nt: TGTGCCATCATGTCCGGGACAGGGACCACCGGGGAGCTGTTTTTT; cdr3_aa: CAIMSGTGTTGELFF
clone_size: .; v_call: TRBV5-5; d_call: .; j_call: TRBJ1-5; cdr3_nt: TGTGCCAGCAGCTTGGCAGGGATTAGCAATCAGCCCCAGCATTTT; cdr3_aa: CASSLAGISNQPQHF
clone_size: .; v_call: TRBV7-8; d_call: .; j_call: TRBJ2-5; cdr3_nt: TGTGCCAGCAGCTTAGTCAGGGTGGAGACCCAGTACTTC; cdr3_aa: CASSLVRVETQYF
clone_size: .; v_call: TRBV6-5; d_call: .; j_call: TRBJ1-1; cdr3_nt: TGTGCCAGCAGCTCCCCCAGCCGGGGGCACACTGAAGCTTTCTTT; cdr3_aa: CASSSPSRGHTEAFF
clone_size: .; v_call: TRBV18; d_call: .; j_call: TRBJ2-7; cdr3_nt: TGTGCCAGCTCACCGATTAGCGGTGGGGGGTACGAGCAGTACTTC; cdr3_aa: CASSPISGGGYEQYF
clone_size: .; v_call: TRBV2; d_call: TRBD1; j_call: TRBJ1-2; cdr3_nt: TGTGCCGCCAGGGGGCGAGGGTATGGCTACACCTTC; cdr3_aa: CAARGRGYGYTF
clone_size: .; v_call: TRBV27; d_call: .; j_call: TRBJ1-1; cdr3_nt: TGTGCCAGCAGTTTAGGTGCCAGGGTAACTGAAGCTTTCTTT; cdr3_aa: CASSLGARVTEAFF
clone_size: .; v_call: TRBV7-9; d_call: .; j_call: TRBJ1-1; cdr3_nt: TGTGCCGGGGGACTACCCCCCGGGATTCACACTGAAGCTTTCTTT; cdr3_aa: CAGGLPPGIHTEAFF
clone_size: once; v_call: TRBV9; d_call: TRBD1; j_call: TRBJ1-5; cdr3_nt: TGTGCCAGCAGCGTAGGGCAGGGGGCCAATCAGCCCCAGCATTTT; cdr3_aa: CASSVGQGANQPQHF
clone_size: .; v_call: TRBV5-1; d_call: TRBD2; j_call: TRBJ2-1; cdr3_nt: TGCGCCAGCAGCCCCTCGGGAGGGGACGCTGAGCAGTTCTTC; cdr3_aa: CASSPSGGDAEQFF
clone_size: once; v_call: TRBV29-1; d_call: .; j_call: TRBJ1-4; cdr3_nt: TGCAGCGGGAAGGACAGTGCAACTAATGAAAAACTGTTTTTT; cdr3_aa: CSGKDSATNEKLFF
clone_size: .; v_call: TRBV23-1; d_call: TRBD1; j_call: TRBJ1-4; cdr3_nt: TGCGCCAGCCCAAGTCCCGGGACAGGGAAGGTCGGGGACGAAAAACTGTTTTTT; cdr3_aa: CASPSPGTGKVGDEKLFF
clone_size: .; v_call: TRBV19; d_call: .; j_call: TRBJ2-7; cdr3_nt: TGTGCCAGTAGTATCCCCTCCGAGCAGTACTTC; cdr3_aa: CASSIPSEQYF
clone_size: .; v_call: TRBV27; d_call: .; j_call: TRBJ1-4; cdr3_nt: TGTGCCAGCAGCCGACAGGCCACTTTGGGAGAAAAACTGTTTTTT; cdr3_aa: CASSRQATLGEKLFF
clone_size: .; v_call: TRBV6-6; d_call: TRBD1; j_call: TRBJ1-3; cdr3_nt: TGTGCCAGCAGTACCCCGACAGGGGAAAGAGGAAACACCATATATTTT; cdr3_aa: CASSTPTGERGNTIYF
clone_size: .; v_call: TRBV9; d_call: TRBD1; j_call: TRBJ1-2; cdr3_nt: TGTGCCAGCAGCGCTACCGGGACAGGTGGCTACACCTTC; cdr3_aa: CASSATGTGGYTF
clone_size: .; v_call: TRBV6-9; d_call: .; j_call: TRBJ2-3; cdr3_nt: TGTGCCAGAAAGGAAGTGCCTCCTCCCCATTTT; cdr3_aa: CARKEVPPPHF